Listed here are 10 T cell receptor beta chains from one sample, sequenced in a study of blood T cell repertoires in COVID-19. Using immunoSEQ multiplex PCR, the repertoire was profiled, and TCRdb retains in-frame clones only, with some absent. The sample has 380,000 or so clones, roughly 87% seen once; the top ten hold 2% to 2.5%. The sequenced sample consisted of PBMCs or T cells enriched from blood (not recorded which). The receptors derive from a middle-aged woman with acute COVID-19.

The rearrangement joins TRBV7-9 to TRBJ2-5; D might be TRBD1 (6 bases). This CDR3 contains 13 residues. Trimming left V 0 bases short and J 8 bases short, with 10 bases between. Germline loops: CDR1 SEHNR, CDR2 FQNEAQ (reference sequence). The CDR3 protein is CASSLAPQGTQYF. The CDR3 coding sequence is TGTGCCAGCAGCTTAGCACCACAGGGTACCCAGTACTTC.

The rearrangement links TRBV5-1 to TRBJ2-3, with a tentative D call TRBD2 (6 bases). Looked up from germline, CDR1 is SGHRS and CDR2 is YFSETQ. The CDR3 length is 15 residues. V was shortened by 6 bases and J by 6 bases, with 20 bases between the two germline ends. CDR3 nucleotide sequence: TGCGCCAGCACCCCGACGACTAGTAGAGTCGATACGCAGTATTTT. Its translation is CASTPTTSRVDTQYF. The full variable domain, its missing parts supplied by reference TRBV5-1 and TRBJ2-3, is KAGVTQTPRYLIKTRGQQVTLSCSPISGHRSVSWYQQTPGQGLQFLFEYFSETQRNKGNFPGRFSGRQFSNSRSEMNVSTLELGDSALYLCASTPTTSRVDTQYFGPGTRLTVL.

This rearrangement joins TRBV10-1 to TRBJ2-2; 7 bases map to TRBD1. Per germline, CDR1 WNHNN and CDR2 SYGVQD (reference sequence). V lost 4 bases to trimming and J lost 0 bases; unmatched junction nucleotides: 5. The CDR3 loop spans 16 amino acids. CDR3 coding DNA: TGCGCCAGCAGTGGTCCCGGGACAGCGAACACCGGGGAGCTGTTTTTT. Protein sequence: CASSGPGTANTGELFF.

This CDR3 is CASSFGGYEQYF. The CDR3 region has the DNA TGTGCCAGCAGTTTTGGAGGTTACGAGCAGTACTTC. The chain couples TRBV12-3 or TRBV12-4 to TRBJ2-7; TRBD2 is a possible D gene (5 bases). There are 12 residues in the CDR3. The germline V and J ends were trimmed by 3 bases and 4 bases, with 7 bases remaining between them.

V and J are TRBV6-5 and TRBJ2-5, with 12 bases aligning to TRBD2. From germline, CDR1 is MNHEY and CDR2 SVGAGI. This CDR3 has 15 amino acids. V shed 5 bases and J 7 bases; nucleotides not matched to a gene: 8. This chain's CDR3 is CASSLRTSGEGTQYF. The CDR3 bases are TGTGCCAGCAGTCTAAGGACTAGCGGGGAGGGGACCCAGTACTTC.

This CDR3 is CASSSQTRTGGGEKLFF. The CDR3 region has the DNA TGTGCCAGCAGCTCTCAAACCCGGACAGGGGGCGGAGAAAAACTGTTTTTT. J is TRBJ1-4 and V is TRBV7-9, with 11 bases identical to TRBD1. Germline values: CDR1 SEHNR, CDR2 FQNEAQ (reference sequence). The length of the CDR3 is 17 residues. The junction had 12 bases not matched to a gene; V was cut back by 4 bases and J by 8 bases.

The chain joins TRBV2 to TRBJ2-2; TRBD2 aligns across 12 bases. V dropped 8 bases and J dropped 8; count of bases not matched to a gene: 6. Germline V gene data show CDR1 as SNHLY and CDR2 as FYNNEI. The CDR3 spans 14 residues. In DNA form, the CDR3 reads TGTGCCAGCGATACTAGCGGGGGGAAGGGGGAGCTGTTTTTT. Protein product: CASDTSGGKGELFF. The entire variable domain, with the rest obtained from reference TRBV2 and TRBJ2-2, is as follows: EPEVTQTPSHQVTQMGQEVILRCVPISNHLYFYWYRQILGQKVEFLVSFYNNEISEKSEIFDDQFSVERPDGSNFTLKIRSTKLEDSAMYFCASDTSGGKGELFFGEGSRLTVL.

In this sample, this clone turned up a few times. Other DNA sequences in the sample encode the same CDR3. This chain links TRBV29-1 with TRBJ2-7, with a weak D call TRBD2 (5 bases). The CDR3 is 11 residues long. V gave up 4 bases and J gave up 3 bases, with 7 bases separating them. Germline V gene lookup returns CDR1 SQVTM and CDR2 ANQGSEA. CDR3 DNA: TGCAGCGTTGTAGGAGGCTACGAGCAGTACTTC. It encodes CSVVGGYEQYF.

V and J are TRBV2 and TRBJ2-5; 8 positions match TRBD2. The V segment lost 5 bases and the J segment 5 bases; nucleotides outside the gene matches: 7. CDR3 length: 14 amino acids. Looked up from germline, CDR1 is SNHLY and CDR2 is FYNNEI. CDR3 sequence (DNA): TGTGCCAGCAGTTCCGGGGGGGGCCTGGAGACCCAGTACTTC. Residues: CASSSGGGLETQYF.

The chain combines TRBV19 with TRBJ1-1; D is unclear. Germline values: CDR1 LNHDA, CDR2 SQIVND (reference sequence). CDR3 size: 16 residues. V shed 4 bases and J shed 5 bases, with 20 bases lying between them. DNA of the CDR3: TGTGCCAGTAGTAATGGCCAAGTTCAGAGGGAAACTGAAGCTTTCTTT. Translating it yields CASSNGQVQRETEAFF.